These 32 T cell receptor beta chains originate from one sample sequenced in a study of T-cell reconstitution after alpha-beta-depleted transplantation in children. The TCRbeta library incorporated unique molecular identifiers. TCRdb ran MiXCR on the PCR reads and lists one entry per CDR3 protein. The table shows about a million distinct CDR3 sequences, with about 30% occurring only once. The sample here was PBMCs, mostly from graft donor cells, taken 360 days after TCRalphabeta/CD19-depleted stem cell transplant. These receptors came from a boy in the first two years of life who had a stem cell transplant for SCID, so the T cells may come from the graft donor.

This clonotype was observed a few times. V and J are TRBV5-1 and TRBJ2-1; D is possibly TRBD1 (7 bases). The germline V and J ends were trimmed by 5 bases and 6 bases, with 15 bases remaining between them. Germline V lookup: CDR1 SGHRS, CDR2 YFSETQ. The CDR3 has 14 residues. In nucleotides, the CDR3 is TGCGCCAGCAGAAGAGCAGGGGGGACCAATGAGCAGTTCTTC. This sequence encodes CASRRAGGTNEQFF.

The chain carries TRBV6-1 and TRBJ1-2; D is perhaps TRBD1 (5 bases). This CDR3 is 14 amino acids long. From germline, CDR1 is MNHNS and CDR2 SASEGT. Trimming shortened V by 6 bases and J by 3 bases, and 14 bases separated the two germline ends. The CDR3 DNA reads as TGTGCCAGCAGGGGGGGACGGAAACACTATGGCTACACCTTC. It yields the protein CASRGGRKHYGYTF.

There are a few counts of this clonotype. The chain carries TRBV5-5 and TRBJ2-7, with no clear D. Trimming removed 0 bases at V and 7 bases at J, with 14 bases between. This CDR3 has 14 amino acids. Germline CDR1 and CDR2: SGHKS and YYEKEE (reference sequence). The CDR3 region is CASSLAEAPEEQYF. CDR3 in DNA: TGTGCCAGCAGCTTGGCGGAAGCCCCCGAGGAGCAGTACTTC.

The chain carries TRBV7-3 and TRBJ2-1; 12 positions agree with TRBD2. Losses at the gene ends were 3 bases for V and 5 bases for J; bases not matched to a gene: 8. The CDR3 totals 17 residues. Germline V lookup: CDR1 SGHTA, CDR2 FQGTGA. The DNA of the CDR3 is TGTGCCAGCAGCTTCTTCAGAGGACTAGCGGGGAACAATGAGCAGTTCTTC. It yields the protein CASSFFRGLAGNNEQFF.

The table lists this clonotype with many counts. This chain joins TRBV12-3 or TRBV12-4 and TRBJ2-3; D uncertain. The CDR3 length is 11 residues. V dropped 5 bases and J dropped 5 bases, with 5 bases sitting between them. In DNA, the CDR3 is TGTGCCAGCAGTGCAAGAGATACGCAGTATTTT. Protein product: CASSARDTQYF.

V and J are TRBV19 and TRBJ1-1; TRBD1 matches at 8 bases. This CDR3 region has 16 residues. Trimming removed 3 bases from V and 5 bases from J; junction bases left unmatched: 11. In germline, CDR1 is LNHDA, CDR2 SQIVND (reference sequence). CDR3 in amino acids: CASSIRAGGKGTEAFF. In nucleotides, the CDR3 is TGTGCCAGTAGTATCCGGGCAGGGGGCAAGGGGACTGAAGCTTTCTTT.

This clonotype has only a few counts. J is TRBJ2-1 and V is TRBV5-1; D remains ambiguous. CDR3 length equals 13 residues. The V and J ends lost 1 base and 10 bases respectively, with 12 bases between them. Germline assignment: CDR1 SGHRS and CDR2 YFSETQ. This chain's CDR3 is CASSLSGFGEQFF. The CDR3 DNA follows: TGCGCCAGCAGCTTGTCTGGGTTCGGCGAGCAGTTCTTC. The full variable domain, with the rest looked up from reference TRBV5-1 and TRBJ2-1, is KAGVTQTPRYLIKTRGQQVTLSCSPISGHRSVSWYQQTPGQGLQFLFEYFSETQRNKGNFPGRFSGRQFSNSRSEMNVSTLELGDSALYLCASSLSGFGEQFFGPGTRLTVL.

The chain joins TRBV29-1 to TRBJ2-7, with D maybe TRBD1 (6 bases). CDR1 is SQVTM, CDR2 ANQGSEA, per germline. V was clipped by 4 bases and J by 2 bases, with 12 bases between them. This CDR3 has 13 amino acids. The CDR3 here is CSVVAGVAYEQYF. The CDR3 nucleotides read TGCAGCGTTGTTGCAGGGGTAGCCTACGAGCAGTACTTC.

This clonotype was found a few times. The chain is built from TRBV10-3 and TRBJ2-5; D is unresolved. The CDR3 loop spans 14 amino acids. Germline assignment: CDR1 ENHRY and CDR2 SYGVKD. Trimming took 11 bases from V and 4 from J, leaving 20 bases between them. CDR3 in DNA: TGTGCCGCAGCTCCGGTCCCTCTGAGAGAGACCCAGTACTTC. This gives the protein CAAAPVPLRETQYF.

The rearrangement joins TRBV13 to TRBJ2-2, with D unresolved. This CDR3 region has 15 residues. V dropped 2 bases and J dropped 5 bases, with 12 bases sitting between them. Germline CDR1 and CDR2: PRHDT and FYEKMQ (reference sequence). The CDR3 sequence is CASSLNPARTGELFF. As DNA, the CDR3 is TGTGCCAGCAGCTTAAACCCAGCCCGAACCGGGGAGCTGTTTTTT.

The V and J genes are TRBV6-4 and TRBJ1-1, with D maybe TRBD1 (5 bases). The germline V gene has CDR1 MRHNA and CDR2 SNTAGT. The V gene lost 7 bases and the J gene lost 3 bases, with 12 bases spanning the gap. The CDR3 is made up of 13 amino acids. As DNA, the CDR3 is TGTGCCAGCATCCAACCAGGGCACACTGAAGCTTTCTTT. Its translation: CASIQPGHTEAFF.

The V call is TRBV5-1, the J call TRBJ2-7, with a tentative D call TRBD1 (6 bases). The CDR3 contains 12 residues. V lost 4 bases and J 7 bases, leaving 12 bases between the germline ends. Germline loops: CDR1 SGHRS, CDR2 YFSETQ. The CDR3 DNA reads as TGCGCCAGCAGCCCCAGAGACAGGGAGCAGTACTTC. This encodes CASSPRDREQYF.

The sample holds one count of this clonotype. This rearrangement joins TRBV12-3 or TRBV12-4 to TRBJ2-1, with 8 nucleotides matching TRBD1. The V gene end was trimmed by 6 bases and the J gene end by 9 bases; junction bases not matched to a gene: 16. The CDR3 sequence is 16 residues long. CDR3 loop: CASSEPVQGADAEQFF. CDR3 nucleotides: TGTGCCAGCAGCGAGCCAGTGCAGGGGGCAGACGCTGAGCAGTTCTTC.

With regard to this clonotype: The missing conserved phenylalanine or tryptophan at the end of this CDR3 makes a read error likely. V is TRBV6-1 and J is TRBJ1-1, with 12 bases identical to TRBD1. The CDR3 is made up of 17 amino acids. With V trimmed by 7 bases and J by 1 base, 10 bases remained unmatched. Germline V gene lookup returns CDR1 MNHNS and CDR2 SASEGT. The CDR3, as DNA: TGTGCCAGCACCCTACCGGGACAGGGGGCGAGGAACACTGAAGCTTTCTAT. Translating it yields CASTLPGQGARNTEAFY.

The rearrangement uses TRBV18 and TRBJ1-2, with 10 bases fitting TRBD1. The trim removed 2 bases at V and 6 bases at J, leaving 3 bases unmatched. Germline CDR1 and CDR2: KGHSH and LQKENI. The CDR3 sequence is 14 residues long. The CDR3 region has the DNA TGTGCCAGCTCACCAGATGGGACAGGGGATGGCTACACCTTC. This gives the protein CASSPDGTGDGYTF.

In its sample, this clonotype was seen a few times. V and J are TRBV12-3 or TRBV12-4 and TRBJ1-4, with D uncertain. The length of the CDR3 is 11 residues. V dropped 3 bases and J dropped 8 bases, with 4 bases sitting between them. The CDR3, as DNA: TGTGCCAGCAGTTTTGAAGAAAAACTGTTTTTT. Its translation: CASSFEEKLFF.

The chain carries TRBV5-5 and TRBJ2-4; D may be TRBD2 (5 bases). The CDR3 runs to 13 residues. Per germline, CDR1 SGHKS and CDR2 YYEKEE (reference sequence). Trimming removed 7 bases from V and 6 bases from J, with 14 bases in between. CDR3 bases: TGTGCCAGCTTGGGAGCGGTACTAAACATTCAGTACTTC. This codes for CASLGAVLNIQYF.

This clonotype was seen repeatedly, ten times or more. V usage is TRBV11-2 and J usage is TRBJ1-6; D is uncertain. This CDR3 spans 12 amino acids. Germline values: CDR1 SGHAT, CDR2 FQNNGV. Trimming pared 3 bases from V and 7 bases from J, leaving 4 bases between. The CDR3 is CASSLENSPLHF. The CDR3 DNA reads TGTGCCAGCAGCTTGGAAAATTCACCCCTCCACTTT.

The chain links TRBV7-2 to TRBJ2-7, with D perhaps matching TRBD1 (6 bases). CDR1 and CDR2 from the germline V gene are SGHTA and FQGNSA. This CDR3 is built from 15 residues. The germline V and J ends were trimmed by 5 bases and 4 bases, with 18 bases remaining between them. CDR3 DNA: TGTGCCAGCAGCCTCCTCTCCGGGACACTATACGAGCAGTACTTC. Protein sequence: CASSLLSGTLYEQYF.

This clonotype showed up just once. The chain employs TRBV2 and TRBJ1-1; D gene ambiguous. Per germline, CDR1 SNHLY and CDR2 FYNNEI. The length of the CDR3 is 13 residues. Trimming took 6 bases from V and 1 from J, leaving 9 bases between them. The CDR3: CASRLQENTEAFF. DNA of the CDR3: TGTGCCAGCAGACTTCAGGAGAACACTGAAGCTTTCTTT.

V is TRBV3-1 and J is TRBJ2-7; 7 nucleotides line up with TRBD1. The CDR3 has 16 amino acids. After removal of 5 bases from V and 1 base from J, the junction contained 11 bases not matched to a gene. The germline CDR1 and CDR2 sequences are LGHDT and YNNKEL (reference sequence). The CDR3 DNA is TGTGCCAGCAGCTCGTTTCCCGGGACAGCATCCTACGAGCAGTACTTC. Its protein is CASSSFPGTASYEQYF.

DNA for the CDR3: TGTGCCAGCAGCTTGAATAGACAAGCCTCAAATTCACCCCTCCACTTT. This codes for CASSLNRQASNSPLHF. The J gene is TRBJ1-6, the V gene TRBV7-2, with D uncertain. Per the germline V gene, CDR1 is SGHTA and CDR2 is FQGNSA. Trimming shortened V by 3 bases and J by 7 bases, and 16 bases separated the two germline ends. The CDR3 runs 16 residues.

The V gene is TRBV5-6, the J gene TRBJ2-1, with unresolved D. This CDR3 spans 16 amino acids. CDR1 is SGHDT, CDR2 YYEEEE, per germline. V lost 0 bases to trimming and J lost 0 bases, with 10 bases between them. This CDR3 is CASSLDWTGSYNEQFF. The CDR3, as DNA: TGTGCCAGCAGCTTGGATTGGACCGGCTCCTACAATGAGCAGTTCTTC.

This clonotype turned up a few times. The chain links TRBV7-2 to TRBJ1-2; D unresolved. Germline V gene lookup returns CDR1 SGHTA and CDR2 FQGNSA. The CDR3 length is 14 residues. Trimming took off 5 bases at V and 2 bases at J, with 12 bases between the two ends. The CDR3: CASSLRPPNYGYTF. DNA of the CDR3: TGTGCCAGCAGCCTAAGGCCACCGAACTATGGCTACACCTTC.

The chain is built from TRBV5-1 and TRBJ2-6; tentative D call: TRBD2 (5 bases). This CDR3 region has 15 residues. V was trimmed by 5 bases and J by 0 bases, leaving 9 bases between them. CDR1 SGHRS and CDR2 YFSETQ come from the germline V gene. In DNA form, the CDR3 reads TGCGCCAGCAGGTGGCGGGTCTCTGGGGCCAACGTCCTGACTTTC. Protein product: CASRWRVSGANVLTF. The whole variable domain, filled in from reference TRBV5-1 and TRBJ2-6, reads KAGVTQTPRYLIKTRGQQVTLSCSPISGHRSVSWYQQTPGQGLQFLFEYFSETQRNKGNFPGRFSGRQFSNSRSEMNVSTLELGDSALYLCASRWRVSGANVLTFGAGSRLTVL.

This clonotype was seen more than once but under ten times. The chain combines TRBV12-3 or TRBV12-4 with TRBJ2-1; TRBD1 is a possible D gene (6 bases). Trimming stripped 5 bases from V and 10 bases from J, with 15 bases between. There are 13 residues in the CDR3. The CDR3: CASSIPGDWEQFF. In DNA form, the CDR3 reads TGTGCCAGCAGTATTCCAGGGGATTGGGAGCAGTTCTTC.

There are many counts of this clonotype. The chain recombines TRBV25-1 with TRBJ1-1; maybe TRBD1 (6 bases). The germline CDR1 and CDR2 sequences are MGHDK and SYGVNS. Trimming took 6 bases from V and 1 from J, leaving 12 bases between them. The CDR3 is made up of 14 amino acids. Here the CDR3 DNA reads TGTGCCAGCAGGAGGACAGCGCCGAACACTGAAGCTTTCTTT. This sequence encodes CASRRTAPNTEAFF.

This clonotype is a singleton in its sample. DNA for the CDR3: TGTGCCAGCAGTGAACCCCAGGGGCTAACCTACAATGAGCAGTTCTTC. This codes for CASSEPQGLTYNEQFF. This sequence joins TRBV2 and TRBJ2-1, with D maybe TRBD1 (6 bases). The CDR3 loop spans 16 amino acids. V gave up 2 bases and J gave up 2 bases, with 13 bases separating them. The germline V gene encodes CDR1 SNHLY and CDR2 FYNNEI.

This clonotype was detected only a few times. Because the CDR3's place on the DNA is in doubt, the DNA is left out and the CDR3 is given as listed by TCRdb. V usage is TRBV6-2 or TRBV6-3 and J usage is TRBJ2-2; the table gives TRBD2 as D, unverified against the DNA. The CDR3 totals 15 residues, both ends included. Germline V lookup: CDR1 MNHEY, CDR2 SVGEGT. The CDR3 loop reads CASSWVGPGPGSCFF.

The chain carries TRBV10-1 and TRBJ2-1; 13 nucleotides align to TRBD2. Germline assignment: CDR1 WNHNN and CDR2 SYGVQD (reference sequence). The V and J ends lost 0 bases and 0 bases, in that order; junction bases with no gene match: 8. The CDR3 sequence is 20 residues long. CDR3 loop: CASSESGLAGRSSSYNEQFF. The DNA of the CDR3 is TGCGCCAGCAGTGAGTCGGGACTAGCGGGGAGGTCTAGCTCCTACAATGAGCAGTTCTTC.

The rearrangement joins TRBV27 to TRBJ1-5; D possibly corresponds to TRBD1 (5 bases). V lost 2 bases to trimming and J lost 7 bases, with 21 bases between them. This CDR3 has 17 residues. Germline CDR1 and CDR2: MNHEY and SMNVEV (reference sequence). CDR3: CASSLRGLPHPQQPQHF. In nucleotides, the CDR3 is TGTGCCAGCAGTTTAAGGGGCCTTCCTCACCCCCAACAGCCCCAGCATTTT.

This clonotype was observed a handful of times. The CDR3 sequence is CASSPGRSGVAYF. The CDR3 nucleotides are TGTGCCAGCAGTCCCGGACGTAGCGGGGTCGCGTATTTT. The rearrangement joins TRBV6-1 to TRBJ2-3, with 8 bases fitting TRBD2. Per germline, CDR1 MNHNS and CDR2 SASEGT. The CDR3 covers 13 residues. Losses at the gene ends were 5 bases for V and 14 bases for J; bases not matched to a gene: 12.